These 7 T cell receptor beta chains were sequenced from one sample in a study of cytomegalovirus exposure and HLA in healthy donors. Use of 60 Vbeta and 13 Jbeta primers characterized the PCR. Assay: immunoSEQ multiplex PCR; the TCRdb copy retains only in-frame clones and omits some. Here the sample table reports 85,000 to 110,000 clones. The sample was PBMCs. These receptors originate from a man aged 40-49 years in good health and CMV-seronegative.

The gene calls are TRBV6-1 and TRBJ2-7; TRBD1 matches at 7 bases. This CDR3 has 15 amino acids. V was clipped by 5 bases and J by 0 bases; unmatched bases: 7. Germline V gene lookup returns CDR1 MNHNS and CDR2 SASEGT. CDR3 in amino acids: CASSSGTANSYEQYF. The CDR3 region has the DNA TGTGCCAGCAGTTCCGGGACAGCTAACTCCTACGAGCAGTACTTC.

The rearrangement links TRBV30 to TRBJ1-2, with 8 bases fitting TRBD1. V lost 2 bases, J lost 13 bases, and 15 bases stayed unmatched. The V gene's germline CDR1 is GTSNPN and CDR2 SVGIG (reference sequence). This CDR3 is 14 amino acids long. Written as DNA, the CDR3 is TGTGCCTGGAGTCCGACCGGGACAGGCGCCTTAGGCACCTTC. Its translation is CAWSPTGTGALGTF.

The genes are TRBV7-8 and TRBJ1-1; no clear D gene. V gave up 7 bases and J gave up 7 bases, with 16 bases separating them. CDR1 and CDR2 (germline): SGHVS, FQNEAQ. This CDR3 has 13 amino acids. The CDR3 region is CASTLGGQYEAFF. The DNA of the CDR3 is TGTGCCAGCACCCTTGGAGGGCAGTATGAAGCTTTCTTT.

The chain links TRBV10-1 to TRBJ1-2; 8 positions agree with TRBD1. In germline, CDR1 is WNHNN, CDR2 SYGVQD (reference sequence). V lost 11 bases, J lost 6 bases, and 14 bases stayed unmatched. This CDR3 is built from 14 residues. DNA of the CDR3: TGCGCCCTCGGGGGCAGGGGGCTATTTGATGGCTACACCTTC. Its protein is CALGGRGLFDGYTF.

V and J are TRBV7-9 and TRBJ2-3, with 12 bases lining up with TRBD2. CDR1 and CDR2 from the germline V gene are SEHNR and FQNEAQ (reference sequence). The CDR3 length is 16 residues. The ends lost 6 bases at V and 6 bases at J; junction bases unmatched: 10. CDR3 region: CASSPLGLAGPDTQYF. DNA of the CDR3: TGTGCCAGCAGTCCACTCGGACTAGCGGGACCCGATACGCAGTATTTT.

V and J are TRBV19 and TRBJ2-1, with TRBD2 as a possible D gene (6 bases). V was trimmed by 5 bases and J by 6 bases, leaving 11 bases between them. Per germline, CDR1 LNHDA and CDR2 SQIVND (reference sequence). The CDR3 has 13 residues. CDR3 residues: CASSLAGINEQFF. In DNA, the CDR3 is TGTGCCAGTAGTTTGGCGGGGATCAATGAGCAGTTCTTC.

The V gene is TRBV10-3, the J gene TRBJ1-1; D gene uncertain. The CDR3 consists of 14 residues. V shed 4 bases and J shed 3 bases, with 12 bases lying between them. In germline, CDR1 is ENHRY, CDR2 SYGVKD. CDR3 loop: CAISAEGRDTEAFF. DNA of the CDR3: TGTGCCATCAGTGCTGAAGGGCGGGACACTGAAGCTTTCTTT.